The source of this T cell receptor beta chain is a study of T cell responses to AZD1222 COVID-19 vaccine. General observations from the study: Spike regions recognized by vaccine-associated CD4 TCRs spanned the protein, led by 160-218 and 743-854. White British donors predominated, females outnumbered males, and clonal diversity was possibly underestimated. Repertoire sampling was restricted to post-peak T cell response timepoints.

Generated by immunoSEQ multiplex PCR, the TCRdb table keeps only in-frame clones and is missing some. The table has 84,000 or so clones, under 95% seen once. Germline V gene lookup returns CDR1 MNHEY and CDR2 SMNVEV (reference sequence). V was clipped by 0 bases and J by 4 bases, with 13 bases between them. This CDR3 has 16 amino acids. On this clone itself: Its specificity is unknown.

The source of this sequence is an adult in good health. The chain has TRBV27 and TRBJ1-5; D might be TRBD1 (5 bases). The sample here was peripheral blood, taken on day 0 of AZD1222 vaccination. The CDR3 bases are TGTGCCAGCAGTTTATCGGTCGACAGTCTTAATCAGCCCCAGCATTTT. Protein sequence: CASSLSVDSLNQPQHF.